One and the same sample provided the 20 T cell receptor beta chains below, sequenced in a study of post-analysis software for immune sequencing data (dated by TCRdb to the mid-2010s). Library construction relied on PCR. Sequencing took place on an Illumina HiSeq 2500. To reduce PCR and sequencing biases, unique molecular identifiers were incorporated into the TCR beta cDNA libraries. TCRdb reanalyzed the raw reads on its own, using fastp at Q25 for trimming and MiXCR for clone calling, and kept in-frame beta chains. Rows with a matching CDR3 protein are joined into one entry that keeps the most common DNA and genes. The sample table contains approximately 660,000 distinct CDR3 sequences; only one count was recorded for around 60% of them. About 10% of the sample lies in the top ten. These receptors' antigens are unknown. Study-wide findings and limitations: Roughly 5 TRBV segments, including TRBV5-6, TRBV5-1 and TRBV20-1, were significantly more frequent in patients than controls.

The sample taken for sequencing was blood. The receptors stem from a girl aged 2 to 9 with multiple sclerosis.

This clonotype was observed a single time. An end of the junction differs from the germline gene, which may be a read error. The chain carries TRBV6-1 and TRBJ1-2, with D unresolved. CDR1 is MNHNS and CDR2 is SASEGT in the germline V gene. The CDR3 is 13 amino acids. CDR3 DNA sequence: TGTGCCAGCAGTGAACAGCCTGGGTATGGTTACACCTTC. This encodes CASSEQPGYGYTF.

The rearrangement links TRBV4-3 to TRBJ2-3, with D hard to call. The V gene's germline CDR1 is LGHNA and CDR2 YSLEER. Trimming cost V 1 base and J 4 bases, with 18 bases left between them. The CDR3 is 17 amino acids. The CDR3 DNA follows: TGCGCCAGCAGCCAAGTACGGGCTTTGCAATCCCCAGATACGCAGTATTTT. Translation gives CASSQVRALQSPDTQYF.

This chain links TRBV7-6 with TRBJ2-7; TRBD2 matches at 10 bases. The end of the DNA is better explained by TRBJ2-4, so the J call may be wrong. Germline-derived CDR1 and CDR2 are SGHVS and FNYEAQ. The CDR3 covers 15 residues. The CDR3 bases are TGTGCCAGCAGCTCCGTAGCGGGGGGTGGGAACATTCAGTACTTC. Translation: CASSSVAGGGNIQYF.

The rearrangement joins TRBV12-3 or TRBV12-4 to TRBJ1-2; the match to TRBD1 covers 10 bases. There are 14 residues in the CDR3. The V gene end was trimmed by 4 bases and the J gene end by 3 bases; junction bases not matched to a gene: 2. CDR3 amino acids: CASSSGTGDYGYTF. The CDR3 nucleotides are TGTGCCAGCAGTTCCGGGACAGGGGACTATGGCTACACCTTC.

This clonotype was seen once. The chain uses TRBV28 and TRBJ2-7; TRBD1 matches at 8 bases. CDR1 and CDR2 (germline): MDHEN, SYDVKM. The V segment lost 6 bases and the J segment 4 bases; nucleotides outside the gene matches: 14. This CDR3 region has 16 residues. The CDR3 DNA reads TGTGCCAGCAGGAAGGATGAAGGGAGGACAGGGTACGAGCAGTACTTC. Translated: CASRKDEGRTGYEQYF.

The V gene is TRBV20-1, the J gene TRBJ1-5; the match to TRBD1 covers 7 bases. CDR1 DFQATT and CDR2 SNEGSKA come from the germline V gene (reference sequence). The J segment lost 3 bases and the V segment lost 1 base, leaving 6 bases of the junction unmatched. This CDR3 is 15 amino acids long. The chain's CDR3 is CSARVGQGVNQPQHF. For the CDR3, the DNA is TGCAGTGCTAGAGTTGGGCAGGGGGTCAATCAGCCCCAGCATTTT.

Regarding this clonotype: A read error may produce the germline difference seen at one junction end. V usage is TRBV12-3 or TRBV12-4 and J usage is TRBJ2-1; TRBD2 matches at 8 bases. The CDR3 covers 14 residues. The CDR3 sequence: CACSVTSGYNEQFF. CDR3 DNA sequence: TGTGCCTGCAGTGTTACTAGCGGTTACAATGAGCAGTTCTTC.

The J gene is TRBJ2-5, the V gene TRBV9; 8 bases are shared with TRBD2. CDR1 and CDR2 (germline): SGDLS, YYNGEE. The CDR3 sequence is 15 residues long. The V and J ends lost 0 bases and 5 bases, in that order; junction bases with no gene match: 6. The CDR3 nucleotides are TGTGCCAGCAGCGTAGCTTCTAGCGGGTGGGAGACCCAGTACTTC. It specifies CASSVASSGWETQYF.

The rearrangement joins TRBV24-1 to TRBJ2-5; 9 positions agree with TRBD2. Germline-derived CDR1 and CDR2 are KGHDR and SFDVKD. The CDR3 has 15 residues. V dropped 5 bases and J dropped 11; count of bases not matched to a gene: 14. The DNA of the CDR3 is TGTGCCACCAGTGGTACTAGCGGGCGTTACAATGAGCAGTACTTC. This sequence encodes CATSGTSGRYNEQYF.

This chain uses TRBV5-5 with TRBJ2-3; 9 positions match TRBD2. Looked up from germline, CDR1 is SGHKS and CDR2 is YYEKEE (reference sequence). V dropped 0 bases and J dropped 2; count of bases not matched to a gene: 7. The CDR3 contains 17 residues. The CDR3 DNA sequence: TGTGCCAGCAGCTTGGGGGGGAGCGGGAGGCACACAGATACGCAGTATTTT. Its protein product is CASSLGGSGRHTDTQYF.

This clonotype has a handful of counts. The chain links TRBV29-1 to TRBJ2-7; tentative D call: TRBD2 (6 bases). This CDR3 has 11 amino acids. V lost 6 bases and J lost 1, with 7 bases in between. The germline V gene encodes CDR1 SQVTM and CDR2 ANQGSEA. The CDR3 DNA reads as TGCAGCGTGGGGGGTTCCTACGAGCAGTACTTC. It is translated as CSVGGSYEQYF.

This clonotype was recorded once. CDR3 in amino acids: CASSFGGGAVNEQFF. In nucleotides, the CDR3 is TGTGCCAGCAGTTTCGGCGGGGGGGCCGTCAATGAGCAGTTCTTC. V usage is TRBV12-3 or TRBV12-4 and J usage is TRBJ2-1; 9 nucleotides match TRBD2. V gave up 3 bases and J gave up 6 bases; unmatched junction bases: 6. This CDR3 contains 15 residues.

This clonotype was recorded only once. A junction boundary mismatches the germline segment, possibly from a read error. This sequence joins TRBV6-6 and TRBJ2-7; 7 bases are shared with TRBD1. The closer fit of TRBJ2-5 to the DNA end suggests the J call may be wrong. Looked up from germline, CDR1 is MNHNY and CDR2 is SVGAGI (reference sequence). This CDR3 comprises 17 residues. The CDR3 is CASSYYKRKTTGETQYF. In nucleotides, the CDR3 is TGTGCCAGCAGCTACTATAAAAGGAAAACGACAGGGGAGACCCAGTACTTC.

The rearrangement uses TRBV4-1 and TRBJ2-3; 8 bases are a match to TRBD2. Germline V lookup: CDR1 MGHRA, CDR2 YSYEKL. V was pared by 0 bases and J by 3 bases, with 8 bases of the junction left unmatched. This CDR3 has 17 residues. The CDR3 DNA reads TGCGCCAGCAGCCAAGAATGGTCCGGGAGGGGGACAGATACGCAGTATTTT. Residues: CASSQEWSGRGTDTQYF.

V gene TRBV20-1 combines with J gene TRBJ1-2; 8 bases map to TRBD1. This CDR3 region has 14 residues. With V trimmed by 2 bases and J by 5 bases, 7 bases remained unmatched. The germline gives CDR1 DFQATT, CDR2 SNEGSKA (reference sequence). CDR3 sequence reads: CSARPRGQWYGYTF. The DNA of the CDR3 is TGCAGTGCTAGACCCAGGGGGCAGTGGTATGGCTACACCTTC.

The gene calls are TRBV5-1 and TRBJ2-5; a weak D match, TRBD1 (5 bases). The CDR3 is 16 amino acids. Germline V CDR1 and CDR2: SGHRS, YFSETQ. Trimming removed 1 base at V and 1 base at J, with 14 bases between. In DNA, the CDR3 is TGCGCCAGCAGCTTGAACTACAGAAGGGGCCAAGAGACCCAGTACTTC. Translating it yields CASSLNYRRGQETQYF. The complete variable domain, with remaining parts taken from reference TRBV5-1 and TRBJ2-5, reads KAGVTQTPRYLIKTRGQQVTLSCSPISGHRSVSWYQQTPGQGLQFLFEYFSETQRNKGNFPGRFSGRQFSNSRSEMNVSTLELGDSALYLCASSLNYRRGQETQYFGPGTRLLVL.

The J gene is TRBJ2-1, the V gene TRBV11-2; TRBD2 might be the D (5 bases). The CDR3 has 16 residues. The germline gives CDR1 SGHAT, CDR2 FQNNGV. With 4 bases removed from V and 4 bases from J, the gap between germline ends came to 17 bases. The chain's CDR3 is CASSSGSEGWYNEQFF. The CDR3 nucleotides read TGTGCCAGCAGCTCCGGAAGCGAGGGCTGGTACAATGAGCAGTTCTTC.

The CDR3 nucleotides read TGTGCCAGCAGCCAGACTAGCGGGAGCGAAGATACGCAGTATTTT. Residues: CASSQTSGSEDTQYF. This chain uses TRBV7-2 with TRBJ2-3, with TRBD2 matching 12 bases. The CDR3 spans 15 residues. Germline-derived CDR1 and CDR2 are SGHTA and FQGNSA. J gave up 5 bases and V 5 bases, and 5 bases lay outside the gene matches. Full variable domain (outside the CDR3, taken from reference TRBV7-2 and TRBJ2-3): GAGVSQSPSNKVTEKGKDVELRCDPISGHTALYWYRQSLGQGLEFLIYFQGNSAPDKSGLPSDRFSAERTGGSVSTLTIQRTQQEDSAVYLCASSQTSGSEDTQYFGPGTRLTVL.

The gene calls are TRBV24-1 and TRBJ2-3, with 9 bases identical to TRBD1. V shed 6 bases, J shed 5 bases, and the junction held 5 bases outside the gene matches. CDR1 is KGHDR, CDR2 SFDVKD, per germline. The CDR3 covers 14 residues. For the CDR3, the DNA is TGTGCCACCAGTCACAGGGGGCGAGGAGATACGCAGTATTTT. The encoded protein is CATSHRGRGDTQYF.

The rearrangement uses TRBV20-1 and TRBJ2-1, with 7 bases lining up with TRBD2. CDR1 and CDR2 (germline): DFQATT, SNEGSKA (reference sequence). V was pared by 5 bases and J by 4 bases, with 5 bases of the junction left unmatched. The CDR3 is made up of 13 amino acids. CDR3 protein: CSARGLDYNEQFF. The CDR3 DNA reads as TGCAGTGCTCGCGGACTAGATTACAATGAGCAGTTCTTC.